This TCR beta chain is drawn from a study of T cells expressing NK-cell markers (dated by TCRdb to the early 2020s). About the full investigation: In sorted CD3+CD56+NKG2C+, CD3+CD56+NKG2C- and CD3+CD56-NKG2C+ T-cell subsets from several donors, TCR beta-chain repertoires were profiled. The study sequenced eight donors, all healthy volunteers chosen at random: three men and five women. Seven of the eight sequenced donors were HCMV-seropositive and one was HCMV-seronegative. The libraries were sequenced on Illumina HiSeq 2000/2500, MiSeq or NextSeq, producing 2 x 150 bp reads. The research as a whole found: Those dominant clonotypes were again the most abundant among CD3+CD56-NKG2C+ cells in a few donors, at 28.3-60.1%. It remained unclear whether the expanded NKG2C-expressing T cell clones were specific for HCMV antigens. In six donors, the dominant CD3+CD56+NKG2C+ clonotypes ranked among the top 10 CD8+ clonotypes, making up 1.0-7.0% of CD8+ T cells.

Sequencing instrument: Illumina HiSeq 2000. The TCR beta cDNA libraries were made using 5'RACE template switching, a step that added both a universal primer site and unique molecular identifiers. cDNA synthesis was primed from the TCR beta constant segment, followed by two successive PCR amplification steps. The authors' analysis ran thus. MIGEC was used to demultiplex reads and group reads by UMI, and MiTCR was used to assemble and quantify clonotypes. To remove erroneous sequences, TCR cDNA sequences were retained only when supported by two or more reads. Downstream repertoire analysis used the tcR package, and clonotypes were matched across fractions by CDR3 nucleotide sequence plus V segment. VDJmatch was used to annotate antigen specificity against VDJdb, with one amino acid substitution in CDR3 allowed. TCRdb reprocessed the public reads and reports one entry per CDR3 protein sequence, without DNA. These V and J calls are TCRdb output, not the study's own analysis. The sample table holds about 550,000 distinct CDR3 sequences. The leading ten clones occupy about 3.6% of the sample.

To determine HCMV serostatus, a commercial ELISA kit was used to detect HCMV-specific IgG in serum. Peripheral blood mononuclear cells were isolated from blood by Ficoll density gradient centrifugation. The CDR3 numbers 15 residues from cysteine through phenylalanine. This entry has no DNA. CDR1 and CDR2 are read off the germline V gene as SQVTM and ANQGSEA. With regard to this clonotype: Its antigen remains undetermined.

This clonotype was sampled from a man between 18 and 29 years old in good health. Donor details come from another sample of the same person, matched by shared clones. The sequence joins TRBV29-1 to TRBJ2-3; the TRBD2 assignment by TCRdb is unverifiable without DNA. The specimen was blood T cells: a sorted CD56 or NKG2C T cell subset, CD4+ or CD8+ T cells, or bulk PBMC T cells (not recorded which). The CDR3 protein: CSVEKGLLGLDTQYF.